The clone carrying this TCR beta chain was seen only a few times. What it binds is unknown. Between the trimmed V and J ends, which lost 0 bases and 0 bases, there was a span of 13 bases. CDR3 size: 17 residues. CDR1 is LGHNA, CDR2 YNFKEQ, per germline. This entry belongs to a study of shared clonotypes between healthy human individuals. Study-wide results and limits: Represented diversity (both genetic and exposure-history) was limited by the small number of donors.

Clones were read by immunoSEQ multiplex PCR, and TCRdb kept only the in-frame ones, dropping some. The data show hundreds of thousands of clones, approximately 79% seen once. The rearrangement joins TRBV4-2 to TRBJ2-3, with D unresolved. The TCR originated in a woman in her twenties or thirties in good health. The sample taken for sequencing was memory CD4+ T cells sorted from blood. Sample subset: CD45RA-negative fraction. The CDR3 loop reads CASSQELAHISTDTQYF. In DNA form, the CDR3 reads TGTGCCAGCAGCCAAGAGTTAGCCCACATAAGCACAGATACGCAGTATTTT.